The clone carrying this T cell receptor (beta chain) was seen just once. Repertoires were generated with immunoSEQ multiplex PCR, while TCRdb's copy carries only in-frame clones and drops some. The profile shows some 30,000 clones, approximately 89% of them singletons. The data are from a study of blood T cell repertoires in COVID-19. Looking at the study overall: Nucleic acid was either cDNA or gDNA, and it came from T cells, B-cell-depleted T cells, or PBMCs.

Germline V gene data show CDR1 as SGHRS and CDR2 as YFSETQ. Trimming removed 0 bases from V and 4 bases from J; junction bases left unmatched: 3. This CDR3 comprises 15 residues. Sequencing was carried out using peripheral blood. The V call is TRBV5-1, the J call TRBJ1-4; 7 bases match TRBD1. The receptor comes from a man older than 75 with acute or convalescent COVID-19. CDR3 bases: TGCGCCAGCAGCTTGGGGGACAGACTTAATGAAAAACTGTTTTTT. It is translated as CASSLGDRLNEKLFF.